This record covers a single T cell receptor beta chain. This sample was included in a study of shared clonotypes between healthy human individuals. Only in-frame clones appear in the TCRdb table, and some are missing; sequencing was by immunoSEQ multiplex PCR. Found here are millions of clones, just under 95% of them singletons; the top ten hold around 1.1%. The naive CD8 population came from CD45RO-negative cells selected for CCR7, without terminally differentiated effector memory CD45RA+ cells. This TCR was sampled from a man aged 18-30 years in good health. Sample: naive CD8+ T cells sorted from blood.

The CDR3 bases are TGTGCCAGCAGTACCTCGGGACAGGGGATTTCCTACGAGCAGTACTTC. Protein sequence: CASSTSGQGISYEQYF. The V gene is TRBV11-2, the J gene TRBJ2-7; 10 nucleotides line up with TRBD1. The ends lost 6 bases at V and 1 base at J; junction bases unmatched: 9. Germline CDR1 SGHAT, CDR2 FQNNGV. The CDR3 totals 16 residues.